These T cell receptor beta chains were read from a single sample in a study of blood T cell repertoires in COVID-19. Sequenced by immunoSEQ multiplex PCR; TCRdb stores in-frame clones only, minus some. The sample includes tens of thousands of clones, roughly 91% of them seen just once. The sample comprised peripheral blood. The receptors originated from a human donor in a cohort sampled during active COVID-19. Each CDR3 is given with its conserved first and last residue. A D gene is named only where the DNA matches it firmly. Some rows have no size entry. The others give once, few or many, or a class for an expanded clone.

v_call: TRBV10-3
d_call: .
j_call: TRBJ1-5
clone_size: .
cdr3_nt: TGTGCCACGCAGGAACAGGGCTTTGACCAGCCCCAGCATTTT
cdr3_aa: CATQEQGFDQPQHF

v_call: TRBV7-9
d_call: TRBD2
j_call: TRBJ2-2
clone_size: .
cdr3_nt: TGTGCCAGCAGCGTCCAAAGCGGGAGGAACACCGGGGAGCTGTTTTTT
cdr3_aa: CASSVQSGRNTGELFF

v_call: TRBV28
d_call: .
j_call: TRBJ1-5
clone_size: .
cdr3_nt: TGTGCCAGCAGTTTAGGCGGGCCTGGATCCTCAGCCCAGCATTTT
cdr3_aa: CASSLGGPGSSAQHF

v_call: TRBV7-2
d_call: .
j_call: TRBJ2-7
clone_size: .
cdr3_nt: TGTGCCAGCAGCTTAGCGGGAGCTAGCTCCTACGAGCAGTACTTC
cdr3_aa: CASSLAGASSYEQYF

v_call: TRBV5-1
d_call: TRBD1
j_call: TRBJ2-7
clone_size: .
cdr3_nt: TGCGCCAGCAGCTTACCCGGGACAGCCGACGAGCAGTACTTC
cdr3_aa: CASSLPGTADEQYF

v_call: TRBV27
d_call: .
j_call: TRBJ2-5
clone_size: .
cdr3_nt: TGTGCCAGCAGTTTGTCCGGGAGAGCCCCACTGTACTTC
cdr3_aa: CASSLSGRAPLYF

v_call: TRBV15
d_call: TRBD2
j_call: TRBJ2-7
clone_size: .
cdr3_nt: TGTGCCACCAGCAGAGATCGGGCGGGAGTGGGGTCCGAGCAGTACTTC
cdr3_aa: CATSRDRAGVGSEQYF

v_call: TRBV6-2/TRBV6-3
d_call: TRBD2
j_call: TRBJ2-3
clone_size: .
cdr3_nt: TGTGCCAGCAGCAGAGCCGGGACTAGCGGATCCACAGATACGCAGTATTTT
cdr3_aa: CASSRAGTSGSTDTQYF

v_call: TRBV7-2
d_call: TRBD1
j_call: TRBJ1-3
clone_size: .
cdr3_nt: TGTGCCAGCAGCTTTCAGGGGGGTTCTGGAAACACCATATATTTT
cdr3_aa: CASSFQGGSGNTIYF

v_call: TRBV5-1
d_call: TRBD2
j_call: TRBJ2-1
clone_size: .
cdr3_nt: TGCGCCAGCAGCCCGTGGACTAGCGGGAGTACTAACAATGAGCAGTTCTTC
cdr3_aa: CASSPWTSGSTNNEQFF

v_call: TRBV5-4
d_call: .
j_call: TRBJ1-2
clone_size: .
cdr3_nt: TGTGCCAGCAGCTTGGGCACCGGGTCCAACTATGGCTACACCTTC
cdr3_aa: CASSLGTGSNYGYTF

v_call: TRBV11-1
d_call: TRBD2
j_call: TRBJ2-1
clone_size: .
cdr3_nt: TGTGCCAGCAGCTTGGGCGGGAGCCTCTCCTACAATGAGCAGTTCTTC
cdr3_aa: CASSLGGSLSYNEQFF

v_call: TRBV10-3
d_call: .
j_call: TRBJ2-5
clone_size: .
cdr3_nt: TGTGCCATCAGTGAGTCGACAACGGTACGAGAGACCCAGTACTTC
cdr3_aa: CAISESTTVRETQYF

v_call: TRBV19
d_call: TRBD1
j_call: TRBJ2-1
clone_size: .
cdr3_nt: TGTGCAAGCAGAGGGGGCGGCCCTTACAATGAGCAGTTCTTC
cdr3_aa: CASRGGGPYNEQFF

v_call: TRBV20-1
d_call: .
j_call: TRBJ2-5
clone_size: .
cdr3_nt: TGCAGTGCGCACTTAAAGGAGACCCAGTACTTC
cdr3_aa: CSAHLKETQYF

v_call: TRBV19
d_call: TRBD1
j_call: TRBJ2-5
clone_size: .
cdr3_nt: TGTGCCAGTAGTATTTCGGGACAGTCCCAAGAGACCCAGTACTTC
cdr3_aa: CASSISGQSQETQYF

v_call: TRBV21-1
d_call: .
j_call: TRBJ2-5
clone_size: .
cdr3_nt: TGTGCCAGCAGCAAAGTAGGCACAGGGGATGGGAAAGAGACCCAGTACTTC
cdr3_aa: CASSKVGTGDGKETQYF

v_call: TRBV28
d_call: .
j_call: TRBJ1-2
clone_size: .
cdr3_nt: TGTGCCAGCAGTTCTACGATACGCGCCAACTATGGCTACACCTTC
cdr3_aa: CASSSTIRANYGYTF

v_call: TRBV13
d_call: TRBD2
j_call: TRBJ2-2
clone_size: .
cdr3_nt: TGTGCCAGCAGCTTAGGACTAGCGGGAGGAACGAACACCGGGGAGCTGTTTTTT
cdr3_aa: CASSLGLAGGTNTGELFF

v_call: TRBV20-1
d_call: .
j_call: TRBJ1-5
clone_size: .
cdr3_nt: TGCAGTGCTAGTGCAGGACCGACGGGGACTGGTCAGCCCCAGCATTTT
cdr3_aa: CSASAGPTGTGQPQHF

v_call: TRBV2
d_call: .
j_call: TRBJ1-6
clone_size: few
cdr3_nt: TGTGCCAGCAGTGAAATGGGACTTAAGGGTTCACCCCTCCACTTT
cdr3_aa: CASSEMGLKGSPLHF

v_call: TRBV28
d_call: .
j_call: TRBJ1-5
clone_size: .
cdr3_nt: TGTGCGTCAGGGATCTCGGATCAGCCCCAGCATTTT
cdr3_aa: CASGISDQPQHF

v_call: TRBV11-3
d_call: .
j_call: TRBJ2-2
clone_size: once
cdr3_nt: TGTGCCAGCAGCTTTGAGGGGGAGCTGTTTTTT
cdr3_aa: CASSFEGELFF

v_call: TRBV15
d_call: .
j_call: TRBJ2-1
clone_size: once
cdr3_nt: TGTGCCACGAGTAGCGGTTACAATGAGCAGTTCTTC
cdr3_aa: CATSSGYNEQFF

v_call: TRBV12-5
d_call: .
j_call: TRBJ2-7
clone_size: .
cdr3_nt: TGTGCTAGTGGTTATGGGGCCGCGGCTAGCGTATACTACGAGCAGTACTTC
cdr3_aa: CASGYGAAASVYYEQYF

v_call: TRBV7-8
d_call: TRBD1
j_call: TRBJ2-2
clone_size: .
cdr3_nt: TGTGCCAGCAGTCGACAGACAGGGGGCACCGGGGAGCTGTTTTTT
cdr3_aa: CASSRQTGGTGELFF

v_call: TRBV19
d_call: TRBD2
j_call: TRBJ2-1
clone_size: .
cdr3_nt: TGTGCCAGTACCCCGCGGCTACTAGCGGGAGACAATGAGCAGTTCTTC
cdr3_aa: CASTPRLLAGDNEQFF

v_call: TRBV10-3
d_call: .
j_call: TRBJ2-5
clone_size: .
cdr3_nt: TGTGCCATCAGTAAACACATATCTACAGGGAGCCCCCGTCGAAGCCAAGAGACCCAGTACTTC
cdr3_aa: CAISKHISTGSPRRSQETQYF

v_call: TRBV7-8
d_call: .
j_call: TRBJ1-4
clone_size: .
cdr3_nt: TGTGCCAGCACCCGTACGGGGTTAACTAATGAAAAACTGTTTTTT
cdr3_aa: CASTRTGLTNEKLFF

v_call: TRBV3-1/TRBV3-2
d_call: .
j_call: TRBJ1-1
clone_size: .
cdr3_nt: TGTGCCAGCAGCCAAGAGACAGCGATGAACACTGAAGCTTTCTTT
cdr3_aa: CASSQETAMNTEAFF

v_call: TRBV4-1
d_call: .
j_call: TRBJ1-6
clone_size: .
cdr3_nt: TGCGCCAGCAGCAGACGAGCCGGCGACTCCACGAATAATTCACCCCTCCACTTT
cdr3_aa: CASSRRAGDSTNNSPLHF

v_call: TRBV4-1
d_call: TRBD1
j_call: TRBJ2-7
clone_size: .
cdr3_nt: TGCGCCAGCAGCCAACCGGGACAGAGGCTCTACGAGCAGTACTTC
cdr3_aa: CASSQPGQRLYEQYF

v_call: TRBV7-2
d_call: .
j_call: TRBJ2-1
clone_size: .
cdr3_nt: TGTGCCAGCAGCACCCGGAGGGCTCGGAATGAGCAGTTCTTC
cdr3_aa: CASSTRRARNEQFF

v_call: TRBV29-1
d_call: .
j_call: TRBJ1-3
clone_size: .
cdr3_nt: TGCAGCGTTGAAGCAGGGTATAGCTCTGGAAACACCATATATTTT
cdr3_aa: CSVEAGYSSGNTIYF

v_call: TRBV7-9
d_call: TRBD1
j_call: TRBJ2-5
clone_size: once
cdr3_nt: TGTGCCAGCAGCTTATTCGACAGGGGCGGCCAAAAGACCCAGTACTTC
cdr3_aa: CASSLFDRGGQKTQYF

v_call: TRBV27
d_call: .
j_call: TRBJ2-2
clone_size: .
cdr3_nt: TGTGCCAGCCGGGCTGGGGGGAGCACCGGGGAGCTGTTTTTT
cdr3_aa: CASRAGGSTGELFF

v_call: TRBV19
d_call: .
j_call: TRBJ2-5
clone_size: once
cdr3_nt: TGTGCCAGTAGTATAGATAGAACAGACCAAGAGACCCAGTACTTC
cdr3_aa: CASSIDRTDQETQYF

v_call: TRBV9
d_call: .
j_call: TRBJ2-2
clone_size: .
cdr3_nt: TGTGCCAGCAGCGCCCGGACTCCGCAAGGCGGGGAGCTGTTTTTT
cdr3_aa: CASSARTPQGGELFF

v_call: TRBV20-1
d_call: .
j_call: TRBJ2-1
clone_size: .
cdr3_nt: TGCAGTGCTAGTTTTACAGGGATCAATGAGCAGTTCTTC
cdr3_aa: CSASFTGINEQFF

v_call: TRBV7-2
d_call: TRBD1
j_call: TRBJ2-5
clone_size: .
cdr3_nt: TGTGCCAGCAGCTCGGGACAGGGGCGAGAGACCCAGTACTTC
cdr3_aa: CASSSGQGRETQYF

v_call: TRBV5-6
d_call: .
j_call: TRBJ2-1
clone_size: .
cdr3_nt: TGTGCCAGCCCCTCAGACAGTTACAATGAGCAGTTCTTC
cdr3_aa: CASPSDSYNEQFF

v_call: TRBV10-3
d_call: .
j_call: TRBJ2-7
clone_size: .
cdr3_nt: TGTGCCATCAGTGAGCCCCCGTTAGCGCCCCGCTCCTACGAGCAGTACTTC
cdr3_aa: CAISEPPLAPRSYEQYF

v_call: TRBV3-1/TRBV3-2
d_call: TRBD2
j_call: TRBJ2-3
clone_size: .
cdr3_nt: TGTGCCAGCAGCCAATTTTCGACTAGCGGTAAAGCAGCGCAGTATTTT
cdr3_aa: CASSQFSTSGKAAQYF